This TCR beta chain originates from a study of CD8+CD57+ T cells in acquired aplastic anemia (dated by TCRdb to between 2017 and 2018). General notes on the study: A mean of approximately 3 ug of DNA, ranging from 0.2 to 27.4 ug, was extracted from sorted CD4+ and CD8+ cells. Mean read counts for healthy donor samples were 9 million to 10.8 million for CD4+ cells and 11.0 million for CD8+ cells. Summary of the overall study and its limitations: Around 31 CD8+ CDR3 sequences were shared between patients and controls but appeared highly expressed in patients and within their immunodominant clones. No significant difference in CD8+ Simpson's diversity was found between patients and healthy controls (P=0.060).

The study deep-sequenced TCR repertoires of sorted CD4+ and CD8+ blood T cells from severe aplastic anemia patients and healthy subjects. Ficoll-Paque density gradient centrifugation was used to isolate peripheral blood mononuclear cells. Before DNA extraction, CD4+ and CD8+ T cells were sorted by FACS or by magnetic beads. Concerning this clonotype: Its specific antigen is unknown. No base-level quality is on record; no much larger clone is a single base apart.

Genomic DNA served as template for TCR beta VDJ combination and CDR3 sequence profiling. TCR repertoire sequencing was run on an Illumina HiSeq 2000. The paper's processing steps were these. TRBV/TRBJ rearrangement plots, CDR3 size and DJ length profiles, and Simpson's diversity index were used to evaluate the repertoires. The immunodominant clone was defined as the most abundant DNA sequence in deep sequencing data. CDR3 amino acid sequences were checked for sharing between subjects and were compared against published repertoires and the VDJdb database. TCRdb passed the public sequencing reads through fastp at Q25 and MiXCR, retaining productive beta sequences. Records with the same CDR3 protein are collapsed into one entry carrying the most frequent genes and DNA. These V and J calls derive from TCRdb rather than the authors' analysis. The sample data list around 230,000 distinct CDR3 sequences, and about 59% of these were observed just once. The ten largest account for approximately 30% of the sample.

Sequencing was performed on sorted CD4+, CD8+, or CD8+CD57+ T cells (not recorded which) from PBMCs. The TCR sequence derives from a human donor in good health.

The CDR3 region has the sequence CASSQGGATGTNYGYTF. The DNA is TGTGCCAGCAGCCAAGGAGGCGCCACGGGGACTAACTATGGCTACACCTTC. Rearrangement joined TRBV14 to TRBJ1-2; no D segment can be confidently identified. Spanning cysteine to phenylalanine, the CDR3 consists of 17 amino acids. Just CDR3 DNA is preserved here, 51 bases in frame from base 1. The germline V gene provides CDR1 SGHDN and CDR2 FVKESK. Deletion took 1 base off V and 0 bases off J, with a span of 15 bases between the germline ends.